Below, one T cell receptor beta chain is given with its context. Its antigen is undetermined. This sample is part of a study of shared clonotypes between healthy human individuals. Study-level findings and limits: Shared clonotypes: 4.5% to 5% naive CD4, under 4% naive CD8, less than 2.5% memory CD4, approximately 0.4% memory CD8.

Germline V CDR1 and CDR2: MNHEY, SVGAGI. This CDR3 is built from 13 residues. The ends were cut back, 2 bases at V and 3 bases at J, with 7 bases in the middle. CD8 cells classed as naive were CD45RO-negative and positively selected for CCR7, excluding terminally differentiated effector memory CD45RA+ cells. Everyone who donated was a Caucasian adult who lived in Nashville, Tennessee. Libraries were prepared by immunoSEQ multiplex PCR; TCRdb keeps only in-frame clonotypes and omits some of them. The data contain about 2 million clones, about 95% of them singletons. This clonotype was sampled from a man in his late teens or twenties in good health. The chain uses TRBV6-5 and TRBJ2-5; D unresolved. Material: naive CD8+ T cells sorted from blood. CDR3 sequence reads: CASSYLEEETQYF. The CDR3 bases are TGTGCCAGCAGTTACCTCGAGGAAGAGACCCAGTACTTC.